The 13 T cell receptor beta chains below were found in one sample sequenced in a study of blood T cell repertoires in COVID-19. The protocol was immunoSEQ multiplex PCR, while the TCRdb copy is restricted to in-frame clones and leaves out a portion. Altogether around 310,000 clones are present, approximately 91% being singletons, with the ten largest covering approximately 9.4%. The sequencing input was PBMCs or T cells enriched from blood (not recorded which). The receptors shown here come from a woman in her thirties or forties who had recovered from COVID-19.

The rearrangement links TRBV7-8 to TRBJ1-5; D perhaps matches TRBD1 (5 bases). The CDR3 extends over 17 amino acids. Trimming took off 1 base at V and 7 bases at J, with 20 bases between the two ends. Germline V gives CDR1 SGHVS, CDR2 FQNEAQ. CDR3 DNA: TGTGCCAGCAGCTTAGGAGGAATGGGGGGTCTAGGGCAGCCCCAGCATTTT. It is translated as CASSLGGMGGLGQPQHF.

J is TRBJ2-7 and V is TRBV28; D not certain. The germline CDR1 and CDR2 sequences are MDHEN and SYDVKM. Trimming pared 7 bases from V and 0 bases from J, leaving 10 bases between. CDR3 length: 13 amino acids. The CDR3 bases are TGTGCCAGCACACGTGCGCTCTCCTACGAGCAGTACTTC. This gives the protein CASTRALSYEQYF.

This clone showed up just once. V is TRBV6-2 or TRBV6-3 and J is TRBJ1-1, with TRBD1 as a possible D gene (6 bases). Germline V gene data show CDR1 as MNHEY and CDR2 as SVGEGT. The CDR3 loop spans 13 amino acids. V lost 4 bases, J lost 5 bases, and 11 bases lay in between. The CDR3 protein is CASSSRDNTEAFF. The CDR3 DNA is TGTGCCAGCAGTTCCCGGGACAATACTGAAGCTTTCTTT.

About this clone: One end of the junction is discordant with germline, which a read error may explain. The chain has TRBV11-3 and TRBJ2-1, with 7 nucleotides matching TRBD2. The CDR3 length is 14 residues. Germline CDR1 SGHNT, CDR2 YENEEA. The CDR3 DNA reads TGTGCCACCAGCGGCGGGAGTTCCTACAATGAGCAGTTCTTC. It yields the protein CATSGGSSYNEQFF.

The rearrangement links TRBV7-3 to TRBJ1-2; D uncertain. V was clipped by 5 bases and J by 4 bases, with 11 bases between them. CDR1 and CDR2 from the germline V gene are SGHTA and FQGTGA. This CDR3 is built from 13 residues. The CDR3 sequence: CASSQDPLYGYTF. The CDR3 nucleotides read TGTGCCAGCAGCCAGGATCCTCTCTATGGCTACACCTTC.

The J gene is TRBJ1-6, the V gene TRBV7-3, with a possible D match to TRBD1 (5 bases). V was pared by 5 bases and J by 10 bases, with 18 bases between. CDR1 and CDR2 from the germline V gene are SGHTA and FQGTGA. The CDR3 contains 15 residues. CDR3 region: CASSRVGGYGSPLHF. In nucleotides, the CDR3 is TGTGCCAGCAGCCGAGTGGGGGGTTACGGCTCACCCCTCCACTTT.

Details on this clone: This sample also contains other DNA sequences that code for the same CDR3. The V call is TRBV7-9, the J call TRBJ2-5, with D unclear. Looked up from germline, CDR1 is SEHNR and CDR2 is FQNEAQ (reference sequence). The V and J ends lost 5 bases and 5 bases respectively, with 12 bases between them. This CDR3 region has 13 residues. CDR3 protein: CASSLGLGETQYF. CDR3 bases: TGTGCCAGCAGCCTTGGTCTTGGCGAGACCCAGTACTTC. Combining the CDR3 with reference TRBV7-9 and TRBJ2-5 gives the whole variable domain DTGVSQNPRHKITKRGQNVTFRCDPISEHNRLYWYRQTLGQGPEFLTYFQNEAQLEKSRLLSDRFSAERPKGSFSTLEIQRTEQGDSAMYLCASSLGLGETQYFGPGTRLLVL.

The chain employs TRBV7-8 and TRBJ2-7; TRBD1 matches 8 bases. Per the germline V gene, CDR1 is SGHVS and CDR2 is FQNEAQ. The CDR3 has 17 amino acids. J lost 2 bases, V lost 1 base, and 10 bases had no gene match. The DNA of the CDR3 is TGTGCCAGCAGCTTAGGGGGGTCCGGGACAGGCGCCTACGAGCAGTACTTC. This gives the protein CASSLGGSGTGAYEQYF.

This chain joins TRBV15 and TRBJ1-1; no firm D call. V was pared by 0 bases and J by 1 base, with 15 bases between. This CDR3 has 17 amino acids. Germline V gene data show CDR1 as LNHNV and CDR2 as YYDKDF (reference sequence). The CDR3 DNA reads TGTGCCACCAGCAGAGATCTAGTGGCGGGCAAGAACACTGAAGCTTTCTTT. Amino acids: CATSRDLVAGKNTEAFF.

Worth noting for this clone: The identical CDR3 is also encoded by other nucleotide sequences in the sample. The gene calls are TRBV19 and TRBJ2-7; 7 nucleotides line up with TRBD1. The V gene's germline CDR1 is LNHDA and CDR2 SQIVND (reference sequence). J gave up 0 bases and V 3 bases, and 2 bases lay outside the gene matches. This CDR3 has 14 residues. CDR3 in amino acids: CASSIRGSSYEQYF. CDR3 nucleotides: TGTGCCAGTAGTATCAGGGGGAGCTCCTACGAGCAGTACTTC.

This clone was picked up one time. The chain joins TRBV6-6 to TRBJ1-3; 10 nucleotides agree with TRBD1. CDR1 MNHNY and CDR2 SVGAGI come from the germline V gene (reference sequence). The CDR3 consists of 16 residues. V shed 2 bases, J shed 3 bases, and the junction held 4 bases outside the gene matches. For the CDR3, the DNA is TGTGCCAGCAGTTACACCGGACAGGGGGGTGGAAACACCATATATTTT. Translation: CASSYTGQGGGNTIYF.

CDR3 DNA sequence: TGTGCCAGCAGCGTATTCTCAACAGGGCAAAATTCACCCCTCCACTTT. Translated: CASSVFSTGQNSPLHF. The J gene is TRBJ1-6, the V gene TRBV9; D might be TRBD1 (6 bases). The V end lost 1 base, the J end lost 7 bases, and 15 bases lay between the germline ends. Germline V CDR1 and CDR2: SGDLS, YYNGEE. This CDR3 is 16 amino acids long.

V is TRBV7-2 and J is TRBJ2-2; D is ambiguous. Germline V gene data show CDR1 as SGHTA and CDR2 as FQGNSA. Trimming cost V 1 base and J 6 bases, with 9 bases left between them. CDR3 length equals 14 residues. The CDR3 reads CASSLGQSAGELFF. CDR3 coding DNA: TGTGCCAGCAGCTTAGGCCAGAGCGCCGGGGAGCTGTTTTTT.